This T cell receptor beta chain was identified during a study of blood T cell repertoires in COVID-19. Study-level background: Samples taken during acute and convalescent COVID-19 were collected in the United States, Italy and Spain. PBMCs, B-cell-depleted T cells, or T cells provided the cDNA or gDNA that made up the material.

In the original workflow: By means of reference gene primer amplification, nucleated cell counts were estimated. Repertoires were generated with immunoSEQ multiplex PCR, while TCRdb's copy carries only in-frame clones and drops some. V and J calls plus clone size are reproduced from that table; the DNA served to infer D and trimming. The sample consists of hundreds of thousands of clones, roughly 88% of them appearing once. V lost 3 bases to trimming and J lost 3 bases, with 12 bases between them. The CDR3 has 15 residues. From germline, CDR1 is KGHSH and CDR2 LQKENI. The sequencing sample was made of peripheral blood. V usage is TRBV18 and J usage is TRBJ2-1; perhaps TRBD2 as D (6 bases). The origin of this receptor is a man older than 75 with acute or convalescent COVID-19. CDR3 sequence (DNA): TGTGCCAGCTCACCCCGGGACTCCTACTACAATGAGCAGTTCTTC. Translating it yields CASSPRDSYYNEQFF. The entire variable domain, with the rest obtained from reference TRBV18 and TRBJ2-1, is as follows: NAGVMQNPRHLVRRRGQEARLRCSPMKGHSHVYWYRQLPEEGLKFMVYLQKENIIDESGMPKERFSAEFPKEGPSILRIQQVVRGDSAAYFCASSPRDSYYNEQFFGPGTRLTVL.